The entry below describes one TCR beta chain. Its target is unknown. V shed 1 base and J shed 5 bases, with 7 bases lying between them. CDR3 size: 13 residues. The V gene's germline CDR1 is LNHDA and CDR2 SQIVND (reference sequence). This sample is part of a study of Ad26.COV2.S vaccination and SARS-CoV-2 variants. Study-wide findings and caveats: Vaccinees and placebo recipients showed similar non-spike TCR breadth.

Only in-frame clones appear in the TCRdb table, and some are missing; sequencing was by immunoSEQ multiplex PCR. This table holds about 350,000 clones, approximately 90% found once. The material was peripheral blood, obtained after recovery from COVID-19. The receptor comes from a human donor who had recovered from COVID-19. The chain joins TRBV19 to TRBJ2-3; tentative D call: TRBD1 (5 bases). In nucleotides, the CDR3 is TGTGCCAGTAGTATAGTCAGGGAAGATACGCAGTATTTT. This codes for CASSIVREDTQYF.